A selection of T cell receptor beta chains follows, all from one sample in a study of vaccination effects on CD4 cells after COVID-19. The antigens for these receptors are not known. Using immunoSEQ multiplex PCR, the repertoire was profiled, and TCRdb retains in-frame clones only, with some absent. The table has tens of thousands of clones, under 70% seen once; the top ten hold under 15%. The material sequenced was CD4+ T cells from PBMCs cultured with HCoV-OC43 spike peptides, taken before COVID-19 vaccination. Receptor source: a human donor who received a COVID-19 vaccine. Both conserved end residues are part of each CDR3. D genes are given only for firm matches. Some rows mark clone size as missing; the rest say once, few, many or name a class of expanded clone.

clone size: .; V gene: TRBV4-1; D gene: .; J gene: TRBJ1-5; CDR3 DNA: TGCGCCAGCAGCCAAGAGCCTGGCAGATATCAGCCCCAGCATTTT; CDR3 protein: CASSQEPGRYQPQHF
clone size: .; V gene: TRBV19; D gene: TRBD2; J gene: TRBJ2-5; CDR3 DNA: TGTGCCAGTAGTATGCGGGGGTTTCGACTAGTACAAAACGAGACCCAGTACTTC; CDR3 protein: CASSMRGFRLVQNETQYF
clone size: .; V gene: TRBV10-1; D gene: TRBD2; J gene: TRBJ2-3; CDR3 DNA: TGCGCCAGCGGGCAAGCGGGGACGCAGTATTTT; CDR3 protein: CASGQAGTQYF
clone size: .; V gene: TRBV3-1/TRBV3-2; D gene: TRBD2; J gene: TRBJ2-1; CDR3 DNA: TGTGCCAGCAGCCCACCTGCGGGTAGCGGGAGGGTTTCCTACAATGAGCAGTTCTTC; CDR3 protein: CASSPPAGSGRVSYNEQFF
clone size: .; V gene: TRBV14; D gene: .; J gene: TRBJ1-3; CDR3 DNA: TGTGCCAGCAACAGGGCATCTGGAAACACCATATATTTT; CDR3 protein: CASNRASGNTIYF
clone size: once; V gene: TRBV9; D gene: TRBD2; J gene: TRBJ2-1; CDR3 DNA: TGTGCCAGCAGCGTAGGCCTAGCGGGCTTCGCTAGCTACAATGAGCAGTTCTTC; CDR3 protein: CASSVGLAGFASYNEQFF
clone size: .; V gene: TRBV12-3/TRBV12-4; D gene: TRBD2; J gene: TRBJ2-1; CDR3 DNA: TGTGCCAGCAGAAAAGCGGGAGTCAATGAGCAGTTCTTC; CDR3 protein: CASRKAGVNEQFF
clone size: .; V gene: TRBV5-6; D gene: .; J gene: TRBJ2-7; CDR3 DNA: TGTGCCAGCAGCTTGGAGGCGGCCTATGTGGGGCACTTC; CDR3 protein: CASSLEAAYVGHF
clone size: .; V gene: TRBV27; D gene: .; J gene: TRBJ2-3; CDR3 DNA: TGTGCCAGCAGTTTAAGTCACCGAAGCACAGATACGCAGTATTTT; CDR3 protein: CASSLSHRSTDTQYF
clone size: few; V gene: TRBV27; D gene: .; J gene: TRBJ2-7; CDR3 DNA: TGTGCCAGCAGTCCACAGGGCTACGAGCAGTACTTC; CDR3 protein: CASSPQGYEQYF
clone size: many; V gene: TRBV6-4; D gene: .; J gene: TRBJ2-3; CDR3 DNA: TGTGCCAGCAGTGACGGGAAGGGCCCCACAGATACGCAGTATTTT; CDR3 protein: CASSDGKGPTDTQYF
clone size: few; V gene: TRBV30; D gene: .; J gene: TRBJ1-5; CDR3 DNA: TGTGCCTGGAGTGTGGGAGCCCATCAGCCCCAGCATTTT; CDR3 protein: CAWSVGAHQPQHF
clone size: .; V gene: TRBV20-1; D gene: .; J gene: TRBJ1-1; CDR3 DNA: TGCAGTGCTAGTCTAAATGGGGGAAAGGCTTTCTTT; CDR3 protein: CSASLNGGKAFF
clone size: .; V gene: TRBV25-1; D gene: TRBD2; J gene: TRBJ2-3; CDR3 DNA: TGTGCCAGCAATAAGCGGGGGGGCCCAGATACGCAGTATTTT; CDR3 protein: CASNKRGGPDTQYF
clone size: .; V gene: TRBV6-6; D gene: TRBD1; J gene: TRBJ2-5; CDR3 DNA: TGTGCCAGCAGTCCTGACAGGGCCCAAGAGACCCAGTACTTC; CDR3 protein: CASSPDRAQETQYF
clone size: few; V gene: TRBV7-9; D gene: TRBD1; J gene: TRBJ1-6; CDR3 DNA: TGTGCCAGCGCTACGGGGGTCTTACAGGGGAATAATTCACCCCTCCACTTT; CDR3 protein: CASATGVLQGNNSPLHF
clone size: .; V gene: TRBV6-2/TRBV6-3; D gene: TRBD2; J gene: TRBJ2-1; CDR3 DNA: TGTGCCAGCAGTTTCGGACTAGCTCTTAGCTCCTACAATGAGCAGTTCTTC; CDR3 protein: CASSFGLALSSYNEQFF
clone size: few; V gene: TRBV29-1; D gene: .; J gene: TRBJ1-2; CDR3 DNA: TGCAGCGTTGTCTTCTCCTACTATGGCTACACCTTC; CDR3 protein: CSVVFSYYGYTF
clone size: few; V gene: TRBV11-3; D gene: .; J gene: TRBJ2-2; CDR3 DNA: TGTGCCAGCAGCTTGAATGGAAAAACCGGGGAGCTGTTTTTT; CDR3 protein: CASSLNGKTGELFF
clone size: .; V gene: TRBV3-1/TRBV3-2; D gene: TRBD2; J gene: TRBJ2-7; CDR3 DNA: TGTGCCAGCAGCCGTCGACTAGCTCCATACGAGCAGTACTTC; CDR3 protein: CASSRRLAPYEQYF
clone size: .; V gene: TRBV29-1; D gene: .; J gene: TRBJ1-5; CDR3 DNA: TGCAGCGTTGAATTGGGGGGGGCTGGGCAGCCCCAGCATTTT; CDR3 protein: CSVELGGAGQPQHF
clone size: .; V gene: TRBV19; D gene: .; J gene: TRBJ1-1; CDR3 DNA: TGTGCCAGTTATTACTCCGGGACGGAGAACACTGAAGCTTTCTTT; CDR3 protein: CASYYSGTENTEAFF
clone size: .; V gene: TRBV7-8; D gene: TRBD1; J gene: TRBJ1-4; CDR3 DNA: TGTGCCAGCAGCTTAGTTGGGACAGGGGGGGAAAAACTGTTTTTT; CDR3 protein: CASSLVGTGGEKLFF
clone size: few; V gene: TRBV5-4; D gene: TRBD1; J gene: TRBJ1-2; CDR3 DNA: TGTGCCAGCAGCTTGGTAGGGACAGATGGCTACACCTTC; CDR3 protein: CASSLVGTDGYTF
clone size: .; V gene: TRBV6-5; D gene: TRBD1; J gene: TRBJ2-2; CDR3 DNA: TGTGCCAGCAGGAGACAGGGGGCTTCCGGGGAGCTGTTTTTT; CDR3 protein: CASRRQGASGELFF
clone size: .; V gene: TRBV15; D gene: .; J gene: TRBJ2-2; CDR3 DNA: TGTGCCACCAGCAGAGGGAAAGGGCTAGCCACCGGGGAGCTGTTTTTT; CDR3 protein: CATSRGKGLATGELFF
clone size: .; V gene: TRBV10-2; D gene: .; J gene: TRBJ2-5; CDR3 DNA: TGCGCCAGCACAAGCACCCCTATAGGAACCCAGTACTTC; CDR3 protein: CASTSTPIGTQYF